This T cell receptor beta chain is from a study of blood T cell repertoires in COVID-19. Using immunoSEQ multiplex PCR, the repertoire was profiled, and TCRdb retains in-frame clones only, with some absent. Of about 480,000 clones in the sample, 88% are singletons; the top ten hold over 1.5%. In this sample, this clone turned up once. Germline trimming cut 2 bases from V and 3 bases from J; bases unmatched to any gene: 11. The V gene's germline CDR1 is MNHNS and CDR2 SASEGT. The CDR3 runs 18 residues. Sequenced: PBMCs or T cells enriched from blood (not recorded which). The chain uses TRBV6-1 and TRBJ2-1; TRBD2 aligns across 9 bases. The receptor was derived from a woman in her 40s who had recovered from COVID-19. CDR3 in amino acids: CASSEHVSGRLNYNEQFF. CDR3 coding DNA: TGTGCCAGCAGTGAACATGTAAGCGGGAGGCTAAACTACAATGAGCAGTTCTTC.